A selection of T cell receptor beta chains follows, all from one sample in a study of blood T cells in healthy people across ages. TCRdb reanalysed the 5' RACE reads using MiXCR and keeps one entry per CDR3 protein. The table shows about 1 million distinct CDR3 sequences, with under 55% occurring only once. Sequencing was done on a sample of blood. The source of these receptors is a woman aged 55-75 years in good health. CDR3s leave out the opening cysteine and the closing phenylalanine or tryptophan. Fields, in order: V gene, CDR3 length, J gene, CDR3 protein.

TRBV9	14	TRBJ2-3	ASSDDRGLSTDTQY
TRBV2	12	TRBJ1-6	ASSEGSRNSPLH
TRBV3-1	15	TRBJ2-3	ASSQDFVGASTDTQY
TRBV3-1	13	TRBJ2-3	ASSQMGTGADTQY
TRBV5-1	10	TRBJ2-7	ASSLQHGEQY
TRBV12-3/TRBV12-4	15	TRBJ1-6	ASSFGHPAGFNSPLH
TRBV24-1	10	TRBJ1-5	ATSGHGGPQH
TRBV27	12	TRBJ2-5	ASSSRGGEETQY
TRBV6-5	13	TRBJ2-1	ASRRPGLYSTEQF
TRBV4-1	13	TRBJ1-6	ASSQDHLRLLPLH
TRBV7-8	12	TRBJ2-1	ASSLGLAGAEQF
TRBV3-1	11	TRBJ1-1	ASQGEVDTEAF
TRBV15	13	TRBJ1-5	ATSRDRAVARPQH
TRBV5-1	13	TRBJ2-3	ASKGGDRGTDTQY
TRBV4-2	13	NA	ASSQDPRTYNEQY
TRBV4-2	14	TRBJ2-7	ASSQPPGQGSYEQY
TRBV6-6	12	TRBJ2-7	ASSGGTEFYEQY
TRBV15	13	TRBJ1-6	ATSQSGDGSSPLH
TRBV19	14	TRBJ2-4	ASSILAGLAKNIQY
TRBV6-5	15	TRBJ1-4	ASSYSGQVLINEKLF
TRBV5-1	15	TRBJ2-4	ASSLAWGRGTKNIQY
TRBV6-5	10	TRBJ2-1	ASSYGGEEQF
TRBV2	16	TRBJ2-5	ASRTVPLTSGSEETQY
TRBV29-1	12	TRBJ2-1	SVRAESSYNEQF
TRBV7-9	13	TRBJ1-2	ASSLPTGGSNGYT
TRBV12-3/TRBV12-4	8	TRBJ2-1	ASSPGVQF
TRBV28	13	NA	ASSLPGLQENIQY
TRBV28	19	TRBJ2-1	ASSSLGAGDNEGVAYNEQF
TRBV6-6	14	TRBJ1-2	ASREPRDSLNYGYT
TRBV15	13	TRBJ1-5	ATSRSPISNQPQH
TRBV11-1	13	TRBJ2-7	ASSSPTSGMYEQY
TRBV5-1	11	TRBJ1-1	ASSFRGPTEAF
TRBV4-2	11	TRBJ1-1	ASSQGRGTEAF
TRBV28	11	TRBJ2-1	ASSFGGFYEQF
TRBV12-3/TRBV12-4	12	TRBJ2-2	ASPQGVNTGELF
TRBV6-6	12	TRBJ1-2	ASSPGGGAPGYT
TRBV18	12	TRBJ1-1	ASSPRTDNTEAF
TRBV9	15	TRBJ2-6	ASSDPLGESGANVLT
TRBV29-1	12	TRBJ2-5	SAITSGGRKTQY
TRBV2	11	TRBJ2-1	ASKSPDYNEQF
TRBV29-1	11	TRBJ2-7	SVLAGATHEQY
TRBV7-9	11	TRBJ2-5	ASSLQPQETQY
TRBV3-1	16	TRBJ2-3	ASKQDGRREGGTDTQY
TRBV11-1	15	TRBJ2-1	ASSLDVDRGPANEQF
TRBV6-2/TRBV6-3	11	NA	ASSFRAGGEQY